This is a list of T cell receptor beta chains from one sample in a study of shared clonotypes between healthy human individuals. Data came from immunoSEQ multiplex PCR; TCRdb stores just in-frame clones and leaves some out. The data show around 2,000,000 clones, about 95% seen once. Source material: naive CD8+ T cells sorted from blood. Receptors originate from a man aged 18 to 30 in good health. CDR3s include the opening cysteine and the closing phenylalanine or tryptophan. A D gene is named only where the DNA matches it firmly. Some rows mark clone size as missing; the rest say once, few, many or name a class of expanded clone.

TRBV7-2	TRBJ2-7	TRBD2	-	TGTGCCAGCAACCTAGCGGGGGGAGTTTACGAGCAGTACTTC	CASNLAGGVYEQYF
TRBV7-9	TRBJ2-3	TRBD2	-	TGTGCCAGCAGCTCCAGCGGGGGGGCCTCCCCAGATACGCAGTATTTT	CASSSSGGASPDTQYF
TRBV10-3	TRBJ1-5	TRBD1	-	TGTGCCATCAGTGAGGGGGCAGGGGGACTTCAGCCCCAGCATTTT	CAISEGAGGLQPQHF
TRBV7-6	TRBJ2-2	TRBD2	-	TGTGCCAGCAGTCCGGGACTAGCGGGGGCCGAGAACACCGGGGAGCTGTTTTTT	CASSPGLAGAENTGELFF
TRBV30	TRBJ2-2	TRBD2	-	TGTGCCTGGAGTGGGACTAGCATTACCGGGGAGCTGTTTTTT	CAWSGTSITGELFF
TRBV4-1	TRBJ2-7	-	-	TGCGCCAGCAGCCAAGACAGTTACGAGCAGTACTTC	CASSQDSYEQYF
TRBV7-9	TRBJ1-2	-	-	TGTGCCAGCAGCTTAGCGGAGGTGTATGGCTACACCTTC	CASSLAEVYGYTF
TRBV7-9	TRBJ2-5	-	-	TGTGCCAGCAGCTTAGTTAAAGGCCTTGGGGAAGAGACCCAGTACTTC	CASSLVKGLGEETQYF
TRBV27	TRBJ2-5	-	-	TGTGCCAGCAGTTTACTAGGACGGGAGACCCAGTACTTC	CASSLLGRETQYF
TRBV13	TRBJ2-3	TRBD2	-	TGTGCCAGCAGCCCCCAGCGGGAGCCCACAGATACGCAGTATTTT	CASSPQREPTDTQYF
TRBV2	TRBJ2-6	-	-	TGTGCCAGCACCATGAGCACCGGGACACCGAGCTCTGGGGCCAACGTCCTGACTTTC	CASTMSTGTPSSGANVLTF
TRBV6-1	TRBJ1-4	-	-	TGTGCCAGCAGTGCCGGGCAGGAAGGGACTAATGAAAAACTGTTTTTT	CASSAGQEGTNEKLFF
TRBV6-5	TRBJ1-1	-	-	TGTGCCAGCAGCTTGCGGGGGAGCGGCACTGAAGCTTTCTTT	CASSLRGSGTEAFF
TRBV4-1	TRBJ2-7	-	-	TGCGCCAGCAGCCAAGATCCGCTATCCTCCTACGAGCAGTACTTC	CASSQDPLSSYEQYF
TRBV4-3	TRBJ2-3	-	-	TGCGCCAGCAGCCAAGATTCCGACAGAACAGATACGCAGTATTTT	CASSQDSDRTDTQYF
TRBV7-3	TRBJ2-1	-	once	TGTGCCAGCAGCCCTATATTAGCGCCATACAATGAGCAGTTCTTC	CASSPILAPYNEQFF
TRBV6-5	TRBJ2-7	-	-	TGTGCCAGCAGTTACTATTCGGGATCGGTGTACGAGCAGTACTTC	CASSYYSGSVYEQYF
TRBV6-5	TRBJ1-1	-	-	TGTGCCAGCAGTTACTCGCTCGGGAACACTGAAGCTTTCTTT	CASSYSLGNTEAFF
TRBV5-4	TRBJ2-7	TRBD1	-	TGTGCCAGCAGCCTGACAGGGGGCGCGTACGAGCAGTACTTC	CASSLTGGAYEQYF
TRBV6-5	TRBJ1-5	-	-	TGTGCCAGCAGTTACGAGGTAAACAGCAATCAGCCCCAGCATTTT	CASSYEVNSNQPQHF
TRBV10-3	TRBJ1-2	TRBD1	-	TGTGCCATCAGTGAGTCAGGAGGGGGCGATGGCTACACCTTC	CAISESGGGDGYTF
TRBV25-1	TRBJ1-2	-	-	TGTGCCAGCAGTGACGACAGGCCTAACTATGGCTACACCTTC	CASSDDRPNYGYTF